Shown below are 7 T cell receptor beta chains from a single sample sequenced in a study of blood T cell repertoires in COVID-19 (dated by TCRdb to about 2020). Libraries were prepared through the immunoSEQ multiplex PCR assay. The immuneACCESS repertoire file appears here via TCRdb, limited to in-frame rearrangements. These files lack a portion of the clones; in checked studies, under half of the deficit traces to unresolved V genes, and the cause of the others is not known. This sample is represented by 150,000 to 200,000 clones; 85% to 90% of them were singletons. In total, the top ten clones hold 3% to 4% of the sample. The specimen sequenced was peripheral blood. These receptors were collected from a man in his late teens or twenties with active or convalescent COVID-19.

This chain joins TRBV9 and TRBJ2-5, with TRBD2 matching over 7 bases. V was pared by 3 bases and J by 5 bases, with 10 bases of the junction left unmatched. CDR3 size: 15 residues. Germline CDR1 SGDLS, CDR2 YYNGEE. In DNA form, the CDR3 reads TGTGCCAGCAGCGAGATCGGGGGGAGTGGGGAGACCCAGTACTTC. Its translation: CASSEIGGSGETQYF.

The chain joins TRBV5-1 to TRBJ1-2; 7 bases align to TRBD1. CDR3 length: 15 amino acids. The V gene end was trimmed by 1 base and the J gene end by 0 bases; junction bases not matched to a gene: 3. Germline V gives CDR1 SGHRS, CDR2 YFSETQ. The CDR3 here is CASSLLQGTNYGYTF. Written as DNA, the CDR3 is TGCGCCAGCAGCTTGTTACAGGGGACTAACTATGGCTACACCTTC. Together with reference TRBV5-1 and TRBJ1-2, the CDR3 gives the full variable domain: KAGVTQTPRYLIKTRGQQVTLSCSPISGHRSVSWYQQTPGQGLQFLFEYFSETQRNKGNFPGRFSGRQFSNSRSEMNVSTLELGDSALYLCASSLLQGTNYGYTFGSGTRLTVV.

The chain links TRBV2 to TRBJ1-5, with unresolved D. Germline V gene sequence: CDR1 SNHLY, CDR2 FYNNEI. The CDR3 is 15 residues long. The V gene lost 6 bases and the J gene lost 3 bases, with 15 bases spanning the gap. This CDR3 is CASSDSAALNQPQHF. CDR3 DNA sequence: TGTGCCAGCAGCGACTCAGCGGCGCTCAATCAGCCCCAGCATTTT.

The chain couples TRBV5-3 to TRBJ2-2; 10 nucleotides line up with TRBD2. TRBV5-3 qualifies as an ORF whose function is uncertain. This CDR3 spans 17 amino acids. J lost 6 bases, V lost 4 bases, and 12 bases had no gene match. The CDR3 DNA reads as TGTGCCAGAAGCATACCGGGACTAGCGAGCATCGCCGGGGAGCTGTTTTTT. Its translation is CARSIPGLASIAGELFF.

This chain connects TRBV5-4 to TRBJ1-1; D might be TRBD1 (5 bases). Looked up from germline, CDR1 is SGHNT and CDR2 is YYREEE (reference sequence). The length of the CDR3 is 14 residues. The V end was cut by 4 bases, the J end by 0 bases, with 10 bases between. This CDR3 reads CASSRGTLNTEAFF. The CDR3 DNA is TGTGCCAGCAGCCGGGGGACGTTGAACACTGAAGCTTTCTTT.

The chain couples TRBV11-2 to TRBJ1-5; D unresolved. CDR3 length: 17 amino acids. V was cut by 3 bases and J by 1 base, with 16 bases left in between. The germline V gene has CDR1 SGHAT and CDR2 FQNNGV. CDR3: CASSFYGGRESNQPQHF. Here the CDR3 DNA reads TGTGCCAGCAGCTTTTATGGCGGCCGTGAGAGCAATCAGCCCCAGCATTTT.

The genes are TRBV9 and TRBJ2-1; tentative D call: TRBD2 (5 bases). Per the germline V gene, CDR1 is SGDLS and CDR2 is YYNGEE. CDR3 size: 15 residues. V lost 1 base to trimming and J lost 5 bases, with 13 bases between them. This CDR3 is CASSVWSGSDNEQFF. CDR3 DNA: TGTGCCAGCAGCGTATGGAGCGGAAGCGACAATGAGCAGTTCTTC. Full variable domain (remainder filled in from reference TRBV9 and TRBJ2-1): DSGVTQTPKHLITATGQRVTLRCSPRSGDLSVYWYQQSLDQGLQFLIQYYNGEERAKGNILERFSAQQFPDLHSELNLSSLELGDSALYFCASSVWSGSDNEQFFGPGTRLTVL.